This T cell receptor (beta chain) was found in a study of blood T cell repertoires in COVID-19 (dated by TCRdb to 2019 to 2021). As for the study more broadly: Samples covering the acute and convalescent phases of COVID-19 were provided by collaborators in the United States, Italy and Spain. The material from the prospective study consisted of cDNA or gDNA derived from T cells, B-cell-depleted T cells, or PBMCs. Deeply sampled blood TCRbeta repertoires from subjects exposed to, actively infected with, or recovered from COVID-19 were included in the dataset. The repertoires were released in a freely available public database intended as a resource for research on the immune response to SARS-CoV-2. The samples were drawn from two sources: the first 160 participants of the ongoing ImmuneRACE study, and approximately 1,300 subjects contributed by 6 global collaborators. Sample metadata almost always included a de-identified subject ID, COVID-19 status, age in years and sex. Where available, HLA class I and class II types were obtained from metadata supplied by the sample provider rather than from assay-based typing. Study-level results and caveats: Clinical and demographic metadata were provided uncurated, with the amount varying by source and participant.

TCRbeta CDR3 regions were amplified from genomic DNA by means of the immunoSEQ Assay, a bias-controlled multiplex PCR. In the original analysis: The number of nucleated cells in each sample was estimated by amplification of reference gene primers within the assay. Sequence reads were collapsed and filtered to measure the absolute abundance of every unique TCRbeta CDR3 rearrangement. For each sample, productive Simpson clonality was calculated as the square root of Simpson's diversity index across productive rearrangements. This immuneACCESS table, as held by TCRdb, lists in-frame sequences with V and J called but not all clones. Of the missing ones, under half trace to an unresolved V gene in checked studies; the others have no known cause. V and J calls and clone size are as listed in that table; D and trimming were resolved from the DNA. For this sample the table gives approximately 120,000 clones, of which approximately 89% were detected only once. The ten largest clones represent about 3% of the sample.

As concerns this clone: What antigen it recognizes has not been identified. Base-call qualities are not available, and no considerably larger clone is one nucleotide away.

At one collaborating source in Seattle, patients were enrolled during active infection and were followed longitudinally through the course of disease. Whole blood was collected in K2EDTA tubes by collaborating institutions according to the institutions' own protocols. For TCRbeta analysis, collaborator samples were shipped as frozen whole blood, as isolated PBMCs, or as DNA extracted from either sample type. The sample comprised peripheral blood. This receptor was obtained from a woman over 75 with COVID-19, enrolled during active disease.

The CDR3 sequence is CASSPSSGTRVHDTQYF. The bases are TGTGCCAGCAGCCCAAGCTCCGGGACTAGAGTTCACGATACGCAGTATTTT. The sequence is built from TRBV7-3 and TRBJ2-3, with 8 bases in between that match TRBD2. V lost 5 bases and J lost 6 bases, and the count of bases not matched to a germline gene is 16. The CDR3 covers 17 residues, taking in both the cysteine and the phenylalanine. This entry keeps only the CDR3 DNA: 51 bases, framed from base 1. The germline V gene encodes CDR1 SGHTA and CDR2 FQGTGA.